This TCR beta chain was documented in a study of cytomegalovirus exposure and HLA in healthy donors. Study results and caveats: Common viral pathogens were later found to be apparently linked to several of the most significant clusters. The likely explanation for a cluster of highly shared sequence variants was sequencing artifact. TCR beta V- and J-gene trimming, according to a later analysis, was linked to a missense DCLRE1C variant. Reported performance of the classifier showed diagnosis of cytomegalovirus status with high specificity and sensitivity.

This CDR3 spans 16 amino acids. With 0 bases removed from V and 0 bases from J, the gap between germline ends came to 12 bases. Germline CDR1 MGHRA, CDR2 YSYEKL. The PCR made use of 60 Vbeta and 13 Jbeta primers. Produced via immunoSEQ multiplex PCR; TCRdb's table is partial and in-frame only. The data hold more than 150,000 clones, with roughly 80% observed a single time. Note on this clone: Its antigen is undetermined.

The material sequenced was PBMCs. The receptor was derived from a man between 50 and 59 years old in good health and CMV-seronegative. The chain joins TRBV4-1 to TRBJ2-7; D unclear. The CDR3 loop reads CASSQDEVRVSYEQYF. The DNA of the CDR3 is TGCGCCAGCAGCCAAGATGAAGTAAGAGTCTCCTACGAGCAGTACTTC.